Detailed here is one T cell receptor beta chain. Its antigen is undetermined. This record comes from a study of CD8 T cells in ankylosing spondylitis. Study-level results: Clones tied to disease were said to be significantly enriched in matched ankylosing spondylitis synovial fluid. It appeared that ankylosing spondylitis blood was characterized by a TCR beta motif of several highly homologous variants. Some of these motif variants have turned up before, in reports on reactive arthritis synovial fluid and blood.

Scientists made TCR beta libraries using quantitative 5'-RACE with molecular barcodes. Using its own MiXCR run on the 5' RACE reads, TCRdb lists one record per CDR3 protein. In the table there are about 240,000 distinct CDR3 sequences, around 10% of which are singletons. The CDR3 has 16 residues. Germline V lookup: CDR1 SGHRS, CDR2 YFSETQ. The trim removed 3 bases at V and 6 bases at J, leaving 7 bases unmatched. This chain joins TRBV5-1 and TRBJ2-1; 12 bases map to TRBD2. This TCR was recovered from a male donor with ankylosing spondylitis or in good health (not recorded which). What was sequenced was blood, either unsorted or a sorted T cell fraction (not recorded which). The CDR3 spells CASSSGLAGFINEQFF. CDR3 nucleotide sequence: TGCGCCAGCAGCTCGGGACTAGCGGGTTTCATCAATGAGCAGTTCTTC. Complete variable domain (other parts from reference TRBV5-1 and TRBJ2-1): KAGVTQTPRYLIKTRGQQVTLSCSPISGHRSVSWYQQTPGQGLQFLFEYFSETQRNKGNFPGRFSGRQFSNSRSEMNVSTLELGDSALYLCASSSGLAGFINEQFFGPGTRLTVL.